These 3 T cell receptor beta chains were all obtained from the same sample, sequenced in a study of T cells in Graves' hyperthyroidism and ophthalmopathy. TCR beta CDR3 regions were amplified from RNA. HTBI primers were used for first-round RT-PCR of the TCR CDR3. TCRdb reanalysed the multiplex PCR reads using MiXCR and keeps one entry per CDR3 protein. The sample has about 640,000 distinct CDR3 sequences, around 20% seen once; the top ten hold over 30%. The sample comprised blood. Source of these receptors: a man aged 25-45 years with Graves' ophthalmopathy.

This clonotype was recorded at least ten times. The chain employs TRBV18 and TRBJ1-2; D is uncertain. The CDR3 is 14 residues long. CDR1 and CDR2 (germline): KGHSH, LQKENI. Trimming removed 0 bases at V and 4 bases at J, with 9 bases between. CDR3 nucleotide sequence: TGTGCCAGCTCACCACCAACGGATCTCTATGGCTACACCTTC. It yields the protein CASSPPTDLYGYTF.

This clonotype occurred many times. J is TRBJ1-6 and V is TRBV2, with a weak D call TRBD1 (5 bases). Germline loops: CDR1 SNHLY, CDR2 FYNNEI. The V end lost 2 bases, the J end lost 6 bases, and 11 bases lay between the germline ends. CDR3 length equals 15 residues. This CDR3 is CASSEQPGANSPLHF. In nucleotides, the CDR3 is TGTGCCAGCAGTGAACAACCTGGGGCTAATTCACCCCTCCACTTT.

This clonotype was recorded many times. The chain employs TRBV28 and TRBJ2-7; perhaps TRBD1 as D (6 bases). This CDR3 has 14 residues. The germline V and J ends were trimmed by 5 bases and 0 bases, with 11 bases remaining between them. Germline loops: CDR1 MDHEN, CDR2 SYDVKM. For the CDR3, the DNA is TGTGCCAGCAGTCCCCGGGACATCTCCTACGAGCAGTACTTC. Protein product: CASSPRDISYEQYF.